A selection of T cell receptor beta chains follows, all from one sample in a study of blood T cell repertoires in COVID-19. The data were produced by immunoSEQ multiplex PCR, yet TCRdb's version contains in-frame clones alone and is incomplete. Of a few hundred thousand clones in the sample, around 87% were seen once. Sequenced input: PBMCs or T cells enriched from blood (not recorded which). These TCRs come from a man aged 25 to 45 who had recovered from COVID-19. Each CDR3 is given with its conserved first and last residue. The D gene is left open where the match is weak. Some rows mark clone size as missing; the rest say once, few, many or name a class of expanded clone.

len	d_gene	v_gene	j_gene	abundance	CDR3nt	CDR3aa
16	TRBD2	TRBV5-6	TRBJ2-1	-	TGTGCCAGCAGCTTCACAGCGGGGGGGTCCCCCAATGAGCAGTTCTTC	CASSFTAGGSPNEQFF
11	TRBD2	TRBV6-5	TRBJ2-3	-	TGTGCCAGCGATAGCGGGGGTACGCAGTATTTT	CASDSGGTQYF
13	TRBD1	TRBV30	TRBJ2-3	-	TGTGCCTGGGGGACAGGAAGGATAGATACGCAGTATTTT	CAWGTGRIDTQYF
16	-	TRBV10-1	TRBJ2-2	-	TGCGCCAGCAGTGTCGGACAGACTACGAACACCGGGGAGCTGTTTTTT	CASSVGQTTNTGELFF
18	TRBD1	TRBV19	TRBJ1-5	-	TGTGCCAGTAGCTTATTGGGACAGGCTAGCAATAGCAATCAGCCCCAGCATTTT	CASSLLGQASNSNQPQHF
14	-	TRBV6-5	TRBJ2-1	few	TGTGCCAGCAACATATTTAGCGGCTACAATGAGCAGTTCTTC	CASNIFSGYNEQFF
15	TRBD1	TRBV27	TRBJ2-5	many	TGTGCCAGCAGTTCAGGAACAGGGGGCGCTGAGACCCAGTACTTC	CASSSGTGGAETQYF
14	-	TRBV19	TRBJ1-5	-	TGTGCCAGTAGGGGCCGCAGGACTGATCAGCCCCAGCATTTT	CASRGRRTDQPQHF
15	TRBD1	TRBV7-9	TRBJ1-4	-	TGTGCCAGCAGCGCCGGGACAGTTAGTAATGAAAAACTGTTTTTT	CASSAGTVSNEKLFF
18	TRBD1	TRBV19	TRBJ1-4	-	TGTGCCAGTAGTACCCGGGACAGCTCTCCCCCAACTAATGAAAAACTGTTTTTT	CASSTRDSSPPTNEKLFF
14	-	TRBV3-1/TRBV3-2	TRBJ1-6	few	TGTGCCAGCAGCCAAGAAATCCACTATTCACCCCTCCACTTT	CASSQEIHYSPLHF
14	-	TRBV27	TRBJ2-2	-	TGTGCCAGCAGTTTACTATTCGCCACCGGGGAGCTGTTTTTT	CASSLLFATGELFF
15	-	TRBV6-2/TRBV6-3	TRBJ1-6	-	TGTGCCAGCAGTTACGGCGGGGGCGCAGGTTCACCCCTCCACTTT	CASSYGGGAGSPLHF
17	-	TRBV5-6	TRBJ1-3	-	TGTGCCAGCAGCTTGCGCACAGGGCGCACAATGGGAAACACCATATATTTT	CASSLRTGRTMGNTIYF
15	TRBD1	TRBV15	TRBJ1-6	few	TGTGCCACCAGCAGAGATCGGGACAGAGATTCACCCCTCCACTTT	CATSRDRDRDSPLHF
14	TRBD1	TRBV18	TRBJ2-1	-	TGTGCCAGCTCACCGTACAGGGGGGACAATGAGCAGTTCTTC	CASSPYRGDNEQFF
14	-	TRBV2	TRBJ2-5	-	TGTGCCAGCAGTGAACTCTCGCGGGGAGAGACCCAGTACTTC	CASSELSRGETQYF
13	-	TRBV7-8	TRBJ1-4	-	TGTGCCAGCAGCCAGGGCGGGGCTGAAAAACTGTTTTTT	CASSQGGAEKLFF
18	TRBD2	TRBV5-1	TRBJ2-3	-	TGCGCCAGCAGCCCACCCTCGACTAGCGGGGGGGCCTGGGATACGCAGTATTTT	CASSPPSTSGGAWDTQYF
12	TRBD1	TRBV19	TRBJ1-2	-	TGTGCCAGTAGTATTCCAGGGGGTGGCTACACCTTC	CASSIPGGGYTF
15	TRBD1	TRBV9	TRBJ1-6	-	TGTGCCAGCAGCGGGATTGGGACAGCTAATTCACCCCTCCACTTT	CASSGIGTANSPLHF
13	TRBD1	TRBV29-1	TRBJ2-7	-	TGCAGCGCCAGGACAGGGATCTCCTACGAGCAGTACTTC	CSARTGISYEQYF
14	-	TRBV10-3	TRBJ1-1	-	TGTGCCATCAGTGAGCGGAGAACGGGCACTGAAGCTTTCTTT	CAISERRTGTEAFF
16	TRBD1	TRBV7-8	TRBJ1-6	-	TGTGCCAGCAGCTCCGCCGGACAGGGAATAGGGTCACCCCTCCACTTT	CASSSAGQGIGSPLHF
13	TRBD1	TRBV6-5	TRBJ2-7	-	TGTGCCATCTCAGCCCGGGACAGCTACGAGCAGTACTTC	CAISARDSYEQYF
12	-	TRBV7-2	TRBJ1-2	once	TGTGCCAGCAGCTTAGGGCCGTTGAGCTACACCTTC	CASSLGPLSYTF
18	-	TRBV12-2	TRBJ2-5	-	TGTGCAAGTCGCTTTTTTCTAGCGGGATCGGGTGGACAAGAGACCCAGTACTTC	CASRFFLAGSGGQETQYF
15	-	TRBV30	TRBJ1-3	-	TGTGCCTGGAGCCGGGGACATACGGCTGGAAACACCATATATTTT	CAWSRGHTAGNTIYF
11	-	TRBV30	TRBJ1-1	-	TGTGCCTGGAGTTCGACAGGTGAAGCTTTCTTT	CAWSSTGEAFF
17	-	TRBV4-2	TRBJ1-5	-	TGTGCCAGCAGCCAAGAGGGTGGCAGGGGTGGTGAGCAGCCCCAGCATTTT	CASSQEGGRGGEQPQHF
16	TRBD2	TRBV6-6	TRBJ2-1	-	TGTGCCAGCAGTCCCCCGGGAGCGGGGGGGGGCAATGAGCAGTTCTTC	CASSPPGAGGGNEQFF
15	TRBD1	TRBV4-1	TRBJ1-4	few	TGCGCCAGCAGCCAAGTGGAGGGGGCTGGGGAAAAACTGTTTTTT	CASSQVEGAGEKLFF
13	TRBD1	TRBV6-5	TRBJ1-1	-	TGTGCCAGCAGTTACGATGTGACAGGGAGTCCTTTCTTT	CASSYDVTGSPFF
15	TRBD1	TRBV13	TRBJ2-7	-	TGTGCCAGCAGCGGGCGGGACAGGGAGACCTACGAGCAGTACTTC	CASSGRDRETYEQYF
16	-	TRBV18	TRBJ2-5	-	TGTGCCAGCTCACCAGTCTACTCGTCGGGGGTCGAGACCCAGTACTTC	CASSPVYSSGVETQYF
13	TRBD1	TRBV10-2	TRBJ2-1	-	TGCGCCAGCACCGGACAGGTCGACAATGAGCAGTTCTTC	CASTGQVDNEQFF
16	-	TRBV21-1	TRBJ1-1	-	TGTGCCAGCAGGTCCTTACAGGGGGCGACGGACACTGAAGCTTTCTTT	CASRSLQGATDTEAFF
14	-	TRBV19	TRBJ2-7	-	TGTGCCAGTAAGAAAGGAATAGGGGTATACGAGCAGTACTTC	CASKKGIGVYEQYF
10	-	TRBV6-7	TRBJ2-7	once	TGTGCCGGCCTGTTGTACGAGCAGTACTTC	CAGLLYEQYF
12	-	TRBV6-2/TRBV6-3	TRBJ2-2	-	TGTGCCAGCAGTTATGAGAGCGGGGAGCTGTTTTTT	CASSYESGELFF
16	-	TRBV19	TRBJ2-1	-	TGTGCCAGTAGAGGGTTCCGGGACTCATCCTACAATGAGCAGTTCTTC	CASRGFRDSSYNEQFF
17	TRBD2	TRBV11-2	TRBJ2-7	-	TGTGCCAGCAGCCCCAGGACTAGCGGAATACTTAGGTTCGAGCAGTACTTC	CASSPRTSGILRFEQYF
14	TRBD1	TRBV19	TRBJ1-1	-	TGTGCCAGTAGTCGGACAGGGGGAATGACTGAAGCTTTCTTT	CASSRTGGMTEAFF
14	-	TRBV4-1	TRBJ1-2	-	TGCGCCAGCAGCCAAGTGGGAGCTAACTATGGCTACACCTTC	CASSQVGANYGYTF
16	TRBD2	TRBV4-2	TRBJ2-1	once	TGTGCCAGCAGCCACGCCAGCGGGGGGTCTGGCAATGAGCAGTTCTTC	CASSHASGGSGNEQFF
13	-	TRBV12-3/TRBV12-4	TRBJ1-5	-	TGTGCCAGCACCCGGACGGGGAATCAGCCCCAGCATTTT	CASTRTGNQPQHF
18	TRBD2	TRBV10-3	TRBJ2-3	once	TGTGCCATCAGGGGTGGGACTAGCGGGGACAAAATGGGAGATACGCAGTATTTT	CAIRGGTSGDKMGDTQYF
22	-	TRBV21-1	TRBJ1-5	-	TGTGCCAGCAGCCAGGGGGTAGGAGGGACTGGGGTAAAGGGTTATAGCAATCAGCCCCAGCATTTT	CASSQGVGGTGVKGYSNQPQHF
13	-	TRBV5-1	TRBJ1-1	-	TGCGCCAGCAGCCGCGACAGCAACACTGAAGCTTTCTTT	CASSRDSNTEAFF
17	TRBD1	TRBV6-1	TRBJ1-1	-	TGTGCCAGCAGTGCAGGCAGGGGGTTTGTAAGGAACACTGAAGCTTTCTTT	CASSAGRGFVRNTEAFF
19	TRBD1	TRBV29-1	TRBJ2-2	-	TGCAGCGTTGAGGAAACCGGGACAGCCGCCCGAGCGAACACCGGGGAGCTGTTTTTT	CSVEETGTAARANTGELFF
15	-	TRBV7-2	TRBJ1-4	-	TGTGCCAGCAGCTCAGTACAGGGTCGAGGTGGGAAACTGTTTTTT	CASSSVQGRGGKLFF
14	-	TRBV3-1/TRBV3-2	TRBJ1-2	once	TGTGCCAGCAGCCAATATGGCAGCGGCTCGGGCTACACCTTC	CASSQYGSGSGYTF